This T cell receptor (beta chain) emerged from a study of cytomegalovirus exposure and HLA in healthy donors. Across the study: There were 300 to 400 genotyped donors. Of these, 75% to 85% fell in the genetic ancestry cluster associated with self-reported Caucasian donors.

About this clone: The antigen remains undetermined.

Study-wide results and caveats: Analyses of presence/absence relied on an assumption of roughly uniform sequencing depth across donors. The authors later found most CMV-associated TCR beta chains appeared HLA-restricted. TCR beta chain V- and J-gene trimming was linked, in a later analysis, to a missense variant in DCLRE1C.

PCR used 60 Vbeta primers and 13 Jbeta primers. The method was immunoSEQ multiplex PCR; TCRdb's version includes in-frame clones alone and lacks a portion of them. The data show some 200,000 clones, around 64% seen once. The CDR3 loop spans 15 amino acids. Germline CDR1 is SGHTA and CDR2 is FQGNSA. Trimming took 3 bases from V and 10 from J; bases not matched to a gene: 7. This TCR was sampled from a man aged 40-50 years in good health and CMV-seropositive. The chain combines TRBV7-2 with TRBJ2-1, with 12 bases fitting TRBD2. Sequencing was carried out using PBMCs. CDR3 in amino acids: CASSFGPSGGGEQFF. The CDR3 DNA reads as TGTGCCAGCAGCTTCGGCCCTAGCGGGGGGGGAGAGCAGTTCTTC. The full variable domain, completed using reference TRBV7-2 and TRBJ2-1, is GAGVSQSPSNKVTEKGKDVELRCDPISGHTALYWYRQSLGQGLEFLIYFQGNSAPDKSGLPSDRFSAERTGGSVSTLTIQRTQQEDSAVYLCASSFGPSGGGEQFFGPGTRLTVL.